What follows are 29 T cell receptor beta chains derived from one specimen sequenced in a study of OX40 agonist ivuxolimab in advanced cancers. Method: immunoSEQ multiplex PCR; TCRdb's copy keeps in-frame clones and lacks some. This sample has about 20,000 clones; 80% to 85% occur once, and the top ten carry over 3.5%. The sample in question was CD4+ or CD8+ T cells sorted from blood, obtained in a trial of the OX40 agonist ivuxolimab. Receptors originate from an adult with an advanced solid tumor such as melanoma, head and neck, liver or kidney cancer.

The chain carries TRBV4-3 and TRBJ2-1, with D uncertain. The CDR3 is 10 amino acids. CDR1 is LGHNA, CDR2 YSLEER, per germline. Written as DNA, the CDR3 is TGCCAACCAGGAGTCAATGAGCAGTTCTTC. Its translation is CQPGVNEQFF.

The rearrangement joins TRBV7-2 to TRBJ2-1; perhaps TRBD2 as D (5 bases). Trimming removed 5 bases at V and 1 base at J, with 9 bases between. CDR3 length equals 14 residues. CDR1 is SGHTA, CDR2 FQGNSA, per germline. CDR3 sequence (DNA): TGTGCCAGCAGCCGACTACAATCCTACAATGAGCAGTTCTTC. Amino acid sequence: CASSRLQSYNEQFF.

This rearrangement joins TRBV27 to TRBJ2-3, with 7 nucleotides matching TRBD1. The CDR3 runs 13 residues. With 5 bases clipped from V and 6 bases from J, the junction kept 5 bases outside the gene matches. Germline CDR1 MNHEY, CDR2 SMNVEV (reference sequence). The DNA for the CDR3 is TGTGCCAGCAGTAGACAGGGTCGGGATACGCAGTATTTT. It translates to CASSRQGRDTQYF.

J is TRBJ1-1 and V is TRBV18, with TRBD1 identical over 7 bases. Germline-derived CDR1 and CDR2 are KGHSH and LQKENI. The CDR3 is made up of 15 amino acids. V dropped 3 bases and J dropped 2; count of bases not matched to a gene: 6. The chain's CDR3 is CASSPSQGRNTEAFF. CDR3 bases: TGTGCCAGCTCACCGTCACAGGGGCGTAACACTGAAGCTTTCTTT.

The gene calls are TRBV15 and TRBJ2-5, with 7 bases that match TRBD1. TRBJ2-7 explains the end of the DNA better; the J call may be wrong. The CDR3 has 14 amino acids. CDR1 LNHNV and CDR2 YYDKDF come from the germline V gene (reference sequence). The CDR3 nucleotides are TGTGCCACCAGCGTACACAGGGGTCCGTACGAGCAGTACTTC. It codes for CATSVHRGPYEQYF.

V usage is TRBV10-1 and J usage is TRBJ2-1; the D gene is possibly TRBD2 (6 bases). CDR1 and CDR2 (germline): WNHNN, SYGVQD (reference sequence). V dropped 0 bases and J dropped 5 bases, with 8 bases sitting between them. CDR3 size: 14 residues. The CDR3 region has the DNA TGCGCCAGCAGTGAGTCTGGCGGGAACAATGAGCAGTTCTTC. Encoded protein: CASSESGGNNEQFF.

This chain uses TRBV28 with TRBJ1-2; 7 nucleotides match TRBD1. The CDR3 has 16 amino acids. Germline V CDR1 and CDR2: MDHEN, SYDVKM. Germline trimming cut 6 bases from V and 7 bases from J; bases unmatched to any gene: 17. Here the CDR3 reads CASSLPRTGLFGGYTF. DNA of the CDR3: TGTGCCAGCAGCCTGCCAAGGACAGGCCTCTTTGGTGGCTACACCTTC.

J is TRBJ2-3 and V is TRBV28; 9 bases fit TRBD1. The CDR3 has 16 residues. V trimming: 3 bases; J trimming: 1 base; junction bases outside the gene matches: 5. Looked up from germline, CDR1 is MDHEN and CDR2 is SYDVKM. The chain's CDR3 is CASSFLGQGGTDTQYF. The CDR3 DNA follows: TGTGCCAGCAGTTTCCTGGGACAGGGAGGCACAGATACGCAGTATTTT.

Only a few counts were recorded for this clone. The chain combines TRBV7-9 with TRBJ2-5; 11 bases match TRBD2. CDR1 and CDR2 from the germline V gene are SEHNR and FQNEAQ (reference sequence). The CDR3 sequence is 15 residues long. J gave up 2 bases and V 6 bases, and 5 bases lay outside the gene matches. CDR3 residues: CASRKGLAEQETQYF. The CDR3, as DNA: TGTGCCAGCAGAAAGGGACTAGCGGAACAAGAGACCCAGTACTTC. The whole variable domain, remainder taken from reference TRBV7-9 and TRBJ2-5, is DTGVSQNPRHKITKRGQNVTFRCDPISEHNRLYWYRQTLGQGPEFLTYFQNEAQLEKSRLLSDRFSAERPKGSFSTLEIQRTEQGDSAMYLCASRKGLAEQETQYFGPGTRLLVL.

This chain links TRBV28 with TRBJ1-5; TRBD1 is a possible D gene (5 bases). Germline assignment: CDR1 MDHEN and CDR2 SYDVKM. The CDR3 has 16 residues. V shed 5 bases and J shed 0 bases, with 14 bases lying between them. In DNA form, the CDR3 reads TGTGCCAGCAGTGCGAGACAGACGTATAGCAATCAGCCCCAGCATTTT. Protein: CASSARQTYSNQPQHF.

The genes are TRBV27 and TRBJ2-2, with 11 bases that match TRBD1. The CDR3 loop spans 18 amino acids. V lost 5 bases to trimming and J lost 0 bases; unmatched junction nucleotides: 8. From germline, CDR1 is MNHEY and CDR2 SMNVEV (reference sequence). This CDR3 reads CASSPLGQGAPNTGELFF. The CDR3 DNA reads TGTGCCAGCAGTCCTCTTGGACAGGGGGCGCCGAACACCGGGGAGCTGTTTTTT.

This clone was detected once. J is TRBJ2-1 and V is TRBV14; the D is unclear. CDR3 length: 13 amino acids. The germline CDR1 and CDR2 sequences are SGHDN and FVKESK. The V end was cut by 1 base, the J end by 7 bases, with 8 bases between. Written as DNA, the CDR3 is TGTGCCAGCAGCCAAGGGTGGGTGAATGAGCAGTTCTTC. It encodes CASSQGWVNEQFF.

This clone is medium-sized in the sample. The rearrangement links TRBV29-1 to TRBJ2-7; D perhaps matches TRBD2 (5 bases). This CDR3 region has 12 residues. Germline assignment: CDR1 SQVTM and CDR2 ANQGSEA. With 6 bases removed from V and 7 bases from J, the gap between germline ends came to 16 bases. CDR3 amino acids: CSVQGLGREQYF. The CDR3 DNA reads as TGCAGCGTCCAAGGACTGGGGAGAGAGCAGTACTTC.

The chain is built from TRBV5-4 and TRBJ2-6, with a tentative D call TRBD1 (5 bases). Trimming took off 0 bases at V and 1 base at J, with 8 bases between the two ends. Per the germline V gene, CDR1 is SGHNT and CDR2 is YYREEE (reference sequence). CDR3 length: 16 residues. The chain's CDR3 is CASSLGTPSGANVLTF. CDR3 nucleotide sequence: TGTGCCAGCAGCTTGGGGACACCTTCTGGGGCCAACGTCCTGACTTTC.

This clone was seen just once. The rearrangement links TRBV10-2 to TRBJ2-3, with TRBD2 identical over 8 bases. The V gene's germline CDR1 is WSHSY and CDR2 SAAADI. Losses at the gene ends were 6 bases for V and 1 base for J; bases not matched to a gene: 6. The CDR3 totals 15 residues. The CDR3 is CASRPTLAGTDTQYF. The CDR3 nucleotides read TGCGCCAGCAGGCCCACACTAGCGGGCACAGATACGCAGTATTTT.

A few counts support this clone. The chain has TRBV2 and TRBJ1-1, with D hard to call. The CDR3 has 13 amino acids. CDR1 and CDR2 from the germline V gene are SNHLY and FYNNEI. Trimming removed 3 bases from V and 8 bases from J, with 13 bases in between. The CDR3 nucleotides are TGTGCCAGCAGTGAGGAAACAGTCTCCGAAGCTTTCTTT. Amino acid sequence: CASSEETVSEAFF.

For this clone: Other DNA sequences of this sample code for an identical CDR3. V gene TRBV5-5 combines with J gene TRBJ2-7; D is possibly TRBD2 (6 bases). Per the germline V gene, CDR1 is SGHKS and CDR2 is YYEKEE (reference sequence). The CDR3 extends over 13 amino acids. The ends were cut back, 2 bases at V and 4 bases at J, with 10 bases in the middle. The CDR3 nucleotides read TGTGCCAGCAGCTTCACGGGGGATTACGAGCAGTACTTC. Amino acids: CASSFTGDYEQYF.

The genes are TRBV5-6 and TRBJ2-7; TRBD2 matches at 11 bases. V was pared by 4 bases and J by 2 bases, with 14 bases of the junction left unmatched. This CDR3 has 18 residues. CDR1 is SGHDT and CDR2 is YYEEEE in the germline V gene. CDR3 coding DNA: TGTGCCAGCAGCCACCAAAGCCTTAGCGGGAGGGCCCCCTACGAGCAGTACTTC. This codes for CASSHQSLSGRAPYEQYF.

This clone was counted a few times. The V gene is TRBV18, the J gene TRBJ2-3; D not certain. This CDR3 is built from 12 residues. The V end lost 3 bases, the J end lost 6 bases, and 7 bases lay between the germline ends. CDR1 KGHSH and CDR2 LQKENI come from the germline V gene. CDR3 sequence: CASSPSSDTQYF. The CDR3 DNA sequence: TGTGCCAGCTCACCTTCCTCGGATACGCAGTATTTT.

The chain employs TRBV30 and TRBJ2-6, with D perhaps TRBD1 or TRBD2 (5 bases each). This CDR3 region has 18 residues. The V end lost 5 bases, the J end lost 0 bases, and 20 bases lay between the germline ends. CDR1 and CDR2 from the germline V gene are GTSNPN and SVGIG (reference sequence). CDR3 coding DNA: TGTGCCTGGGGAGCCGGGACCTATGTTAGCTCTGGGGCCAACGTCCTGACTTTC. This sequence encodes CAWGAGTYVSSGANVLTF.

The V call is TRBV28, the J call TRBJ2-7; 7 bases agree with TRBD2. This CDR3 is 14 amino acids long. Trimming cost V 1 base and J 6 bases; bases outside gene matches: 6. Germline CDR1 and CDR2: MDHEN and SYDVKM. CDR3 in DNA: TGTGCCAGCAGTTTATCGGGAGGAGGACTCGAGCAGTACTTC. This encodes CASSLSGGGLEQYF.

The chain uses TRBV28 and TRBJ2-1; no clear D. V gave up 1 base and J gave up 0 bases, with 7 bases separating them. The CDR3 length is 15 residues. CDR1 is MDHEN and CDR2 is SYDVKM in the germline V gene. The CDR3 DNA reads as TGTGCCAGCAGTTTATATACGAGCTCCTACAATGAGCAGTTCTTC. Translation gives CASSLYTSSYNEQFF. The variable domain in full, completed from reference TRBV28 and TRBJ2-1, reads DVKVTQSSRYLVKRTGEKVFLECVQDMDHENMFWYRQDPGLGLRLIYFSYDVKMKEKGDIPEGYSVSREKKERFSLILESASTNQTSMYLCASSLYTSSYNEQFFGPGTRLTVL.

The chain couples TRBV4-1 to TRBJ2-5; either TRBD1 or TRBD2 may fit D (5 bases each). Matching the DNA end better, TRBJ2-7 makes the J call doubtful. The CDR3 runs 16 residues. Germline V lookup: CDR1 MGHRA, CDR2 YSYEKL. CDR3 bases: TGCGCCAGCAGCCAAGGGGGGTTGAGCGGATTCTACGAGCAGTACTTC. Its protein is CASSQGGLSGFYEQYF.

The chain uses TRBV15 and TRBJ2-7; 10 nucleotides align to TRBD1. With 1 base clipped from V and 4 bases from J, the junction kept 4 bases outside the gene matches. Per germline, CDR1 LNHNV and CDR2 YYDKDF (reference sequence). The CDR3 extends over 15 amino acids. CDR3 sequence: CATSRGQGASYEQYF. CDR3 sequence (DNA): TGTGCCACCAGCAGAGGACAGGGGGCCTCTTACGAGCAGTACTTC.

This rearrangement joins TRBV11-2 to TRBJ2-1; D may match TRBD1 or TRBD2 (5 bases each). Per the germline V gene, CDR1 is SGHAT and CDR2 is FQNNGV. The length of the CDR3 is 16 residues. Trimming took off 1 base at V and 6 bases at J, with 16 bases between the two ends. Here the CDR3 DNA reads TGTGCCAGCAGCTTAGTAAGTGGGACCGGGGCCAATGAGCAGTTCTTC. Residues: CASSLVSGTGANEQFF. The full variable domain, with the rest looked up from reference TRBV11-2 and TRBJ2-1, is EAGVAQSPRYKIIEKRQSVAFWCNPISGHATLYWYQQILGQGPKLLIQFQNNGVVDDSQLPKDRFSAERLKGVDSTLKIQPAKLEDSAVYLCASSLVSGTGANEQFFGPGTRLTVL.

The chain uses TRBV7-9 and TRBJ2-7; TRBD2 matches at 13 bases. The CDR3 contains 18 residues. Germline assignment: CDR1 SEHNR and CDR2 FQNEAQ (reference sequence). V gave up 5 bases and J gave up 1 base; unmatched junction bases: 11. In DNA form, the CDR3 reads TGTGCCAGCAGCGGGACTAGCGGGGAGTATCTCCGTTCCTACGAGCAGTACTTC. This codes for CASSGTSGEYLRSYEQYF.

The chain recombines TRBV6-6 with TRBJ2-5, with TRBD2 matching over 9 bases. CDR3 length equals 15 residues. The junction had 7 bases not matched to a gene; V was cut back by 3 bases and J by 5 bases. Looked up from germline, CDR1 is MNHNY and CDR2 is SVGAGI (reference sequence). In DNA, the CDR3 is TGTGCCAGCAGTTATTCACTAGCGGGCGGGGAGACCCAGTACTTC. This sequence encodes CASSYSLAGGETQYF.

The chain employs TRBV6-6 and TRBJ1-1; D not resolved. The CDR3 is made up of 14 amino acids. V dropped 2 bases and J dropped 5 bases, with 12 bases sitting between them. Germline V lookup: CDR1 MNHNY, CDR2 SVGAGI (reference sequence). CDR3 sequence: CASSYGGFGTEAFF. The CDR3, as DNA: TGTGCCAGCAGTTACGGTGGTTTCGGGACTGAAGCTTTCTTT.

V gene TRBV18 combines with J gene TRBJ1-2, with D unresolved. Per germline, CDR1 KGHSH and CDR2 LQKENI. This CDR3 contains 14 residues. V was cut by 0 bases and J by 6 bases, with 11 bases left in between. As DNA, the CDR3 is TGTGCCAGCTCACCACCGACGCCGACTCATGGCTACACCTTC. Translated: CASSPPTPTHGYTF.